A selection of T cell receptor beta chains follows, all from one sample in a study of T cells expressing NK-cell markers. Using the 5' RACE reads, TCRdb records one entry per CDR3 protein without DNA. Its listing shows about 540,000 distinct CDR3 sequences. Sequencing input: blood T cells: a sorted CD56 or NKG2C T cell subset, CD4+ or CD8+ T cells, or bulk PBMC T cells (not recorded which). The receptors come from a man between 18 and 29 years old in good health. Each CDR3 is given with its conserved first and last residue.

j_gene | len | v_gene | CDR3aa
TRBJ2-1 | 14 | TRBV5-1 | CASSKAPSTYEQFF
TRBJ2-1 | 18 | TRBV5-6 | CASSRPGLAGGHFNEQFF
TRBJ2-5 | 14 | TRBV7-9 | CASTRTSGQETQYF
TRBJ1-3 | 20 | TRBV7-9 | CASSLVRDRAVISSGNTIYF
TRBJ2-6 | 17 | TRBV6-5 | CASSYLPTVSGANVLTF
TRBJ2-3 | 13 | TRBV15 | CATSLRAADTQYF
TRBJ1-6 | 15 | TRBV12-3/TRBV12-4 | CASSSGQGLNSPLHF
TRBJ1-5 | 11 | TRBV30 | CAWGLGQPQHF
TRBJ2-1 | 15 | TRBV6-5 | CASSYRDRKDNEQFF
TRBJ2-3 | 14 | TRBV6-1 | CASIKDPSTDTQYF
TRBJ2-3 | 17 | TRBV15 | CATSRETGTRGTDTQYF
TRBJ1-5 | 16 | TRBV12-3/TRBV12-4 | CASSRRDRGQGQPQHF
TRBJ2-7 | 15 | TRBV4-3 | CASSPRLAGGHEQYF
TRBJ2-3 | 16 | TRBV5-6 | CASSLHRDGRTDTQYF
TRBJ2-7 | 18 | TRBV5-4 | CASSTTGGGVKSSYEQYF
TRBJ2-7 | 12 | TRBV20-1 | CSAQQGVDEQYF
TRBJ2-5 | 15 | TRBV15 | CATSTGQGREKTQYF
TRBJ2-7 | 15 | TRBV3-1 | CASSQARTGVYEQYF
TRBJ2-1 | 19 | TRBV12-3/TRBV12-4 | CASSSRTSGSSGGHNEQFF
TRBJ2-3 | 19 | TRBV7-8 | CASSFSSSAGQGRGDTQYF
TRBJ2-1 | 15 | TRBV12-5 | CASALQGQGAREQFF
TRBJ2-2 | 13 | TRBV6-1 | CASLGYSGGELFF
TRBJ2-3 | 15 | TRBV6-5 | CASSSSGRSTDTQYF
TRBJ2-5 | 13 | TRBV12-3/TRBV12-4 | CASRRDGQETQYF
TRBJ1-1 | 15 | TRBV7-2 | CASSPGGGLNTEAFF
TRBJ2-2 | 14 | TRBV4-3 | CASSQEPGQPLLFF
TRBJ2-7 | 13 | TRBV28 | CASSSGVGYLKYF
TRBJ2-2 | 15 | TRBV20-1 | CSASTRPTNTGELFF
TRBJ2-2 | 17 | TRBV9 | CASSPPPWEANTGELFF
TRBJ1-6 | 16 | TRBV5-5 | CASSLDRLLDNSPLHF
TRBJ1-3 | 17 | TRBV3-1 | CASSQGRAAFSGNTIYF
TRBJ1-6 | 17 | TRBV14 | CASSPNDFRDRDSPLHF
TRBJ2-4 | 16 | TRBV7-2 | CASSPNTGRAKNIQYF
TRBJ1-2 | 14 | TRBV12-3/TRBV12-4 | CASSPPTGSGGYTF
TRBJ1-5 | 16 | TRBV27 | CASSLSLTGGRQPQHF
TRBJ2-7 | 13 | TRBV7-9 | CASSLVRTYEQYF
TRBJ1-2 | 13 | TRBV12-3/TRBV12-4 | CASSADRVSGYTF
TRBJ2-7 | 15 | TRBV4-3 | CASSQDLRSLGEQYF
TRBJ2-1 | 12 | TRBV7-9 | CASSFELAGQFF